This is a list of T cell receptor beta chains from one sample in a study of early T cells in non-severe SARS-CoV-2 infection. TCRdb recomputed calls from the 5' RACE reads with MiXCR, one row per CDR3 protein. The data show roughly 56,000 distinct CDR3 sequences, roughly 16% seen once. The sequenced sample was whole blood, obtained at baseline. These receptors were obtained from an adult who was a healthcare worker with PCR-confirmed SARS-CoV-2 infection or an uninfected control (not recorded which). Each CDR3 is given with its conserved first and last residue. The order of the fields is D gene, J gene, V gene, clone size, CDR3 protein, CDR3 DNA. D genes are given only for firm matches. Clone size is shown for a subset of rows, as once, few, many or a class of expanded clone.

d_call: NA
j_call: TRBJ2-3
v_call: TRBV28
clone_size: NA
cdr3_aa: CASSLIRKPTDTQYF
cdr3_nt: TGTGCCAGCAGTTTGATCAGGAAGCCCACAGATACGCAGTATTTT

d_call: TRBD2
j_call: TRBJ2-3
v_call: TRBV7-6
clone_size: few
cdr3_aa: CASSLLTSGRRGGDTQYF
cdr3_nt: TGTGCCAGCAGCTTATTAACTAGCGGGAGGCGAGGGGGAGATACGCAGTATTTT

d_call: NA
j_call: TRBJ2-5
v_call: TRBV4-2
clone_size: NA
cdr3_aa: CASSQVFLAEETQYF
cdr3_nt: TGTGCCAGCAGCCAAGTCTTCCTAGCAGAAGAGACCCAGTACTTC

d_call: NA
j_call: TRBJ2-7
v_call: TRBV11-2
clone_size: many
cdr3_aa: CASSSVDGGAAEQYF
cdr3_nt: TGTGCCAGCAGCTCGGTCGATGGGGGGGCGGCCGAGCAGTACTTC

d_call: TRBD1
j_call: TRBJ2-3
v_call: TRBV20-1
clone_size: NA
cdr3_aa: CSARDRVLSTDTQYF
cdr3_nt: TGCAGTGCTCGCGACAGGGTGTTGTCCACAGATACGCAGTATTTT

d_call: NA
j_call: TRBJ2-1
v_call: TRBV10-3
clone_size: many
cdr3_aa: CAISPGSNEQFF
cdr3_nt: TGTGCCATCAGTCCGGGCTCCAATGAGCAGTTCTTC

d_call: NA
j_call: TRBJ1-5
v_call: TRBV5-1
clone_size: NA
cdr3_aa: CASSPEGGYQPQHF
cdr3_nt: TGCGCCAGCAGCCCGGAGGGAGGATATCAGCCCCAGCATTTT

d_call: NA
j_call: TRBJ1-1
v_call: TRBV16
clone_size: few
cdr3_aa: CASSSQGSSEAFF
cdr3_nt: TGTGCCAGCAGCTCACAGGGTTCATCTGAAGCTTTCTTT

d_call: NA
j_call: TRBJ2-2
v_call: TRBV18
clone_size: NA
cdr3_aa: CASSPSGGGELFF
cdr3_nt: TGTGCCAGCTCACCATCCGGAGGCGGGGAGCTGTTTTTT

d_call: NA
j_call: TRBJ2-3
v_call: TRBV12-3/TRBV12-4
clone_size: few
cdr3_aa: CASSLAGQPDTQYF
cdr3_nt: TGTGCCAGCAGTTTAGCGGGGCAACCAGATACGCAGTATTTT

d_call: NA
j_call: TRBJ1-1
v_call: TRBV5-8
clone_size: few
cdr3_aa: CASSLAAFQGLNTEAFF
cdr3_nt: TGTGCCAGCAGCTTGGCCGCTTTCCAGGGATTGAACACTGAAGCTTTCTTT

d_call: NA
j_call: TRBJ2-4
v_call: TRBV2
clone_size: NA
cdr3_aa: CASCLTDRKNIQYF
cdr3_nt: TGTGCCAGCTGCTTGACGGATCGGAAAAACATTCAGTACTTC

d_call: NA
j_call: TRBJ2-3
v_call: TRBV27
clone_size: few
cdr3_aa: CASSLSGRTTSTDTQYF
cdr3_nt: TGTGCCAGCAGTTTATCCGGACGAACAACTAGCACAGATACGCAGTATTTT

d_call: TRBD1
j_call: TRBJ2-1
v_call: TRBV7-8
clone_size: many
cdr3_aa: CASSSLFGQGSLGQFF
cdr3_nt: TGTGCCAGCAGCTCTTTATTTGGACAGGGCAGCTTAGGGCAGTTCTTC

d_call: TRBD1
j_call: TRBJ1-3
v_call: TRBV7-8
clone_size: NA
cdr3_aa: CASSSAGGTGFSGNTIYF
cdr3_nt: TGTGCCAGCAGCTCAGCTGGGGGGACAGGCTTCTCTGGAAACACCATATATTTT

d_call: NA
j_call: TRBJ2-7
v_call: TRBV29-1
clone_size: once
cdr3_aa: CSVEVAYEQYF
cdr3_nt: TGCAGCGTTGAAGTTGCGTACGAGCAGTACTTC

d_call: NA
j_call: TRBJ2-3
v_call: TRBV3-1
clone_size: NA
cdr3_aa: CASSHLRLPHRTDTQYF
cdr3_nt: TGTGCCAGCAGCCACCTAAGACTTCCACACCGCACAGATACGCAGTATTTT

d_call: NA
j_call: TRBJ2-5
v_call: TRBV5-1
clone_size: NA
cdr3_aa: CASSGRVSDMETQYF
cdr3_nt: TGCGCCAGCAGCGGAAGGGTATCGGACATGGAGACCCAGTACTTC

d_call: TRBD1
j_call: TRBJ2-2
v_call: TRBV11-2
clone_size: few
cdr3_aa: CASSRDRGVAGELFF
cdr3_nt: TGTGCCAGCAGCCGGGACAGGGGGGTCGCCGGGGAGCTGTTTTTT

d_call: NA
j_call: TRBJ2-1
v_call: TRBV12-3/TRBV12-4
clone_size: NA
cdr3_aa: CASSLALGNEQFF
cdr3_nt: TGTGCCAGCAGTTTAGCGCTGGGGAATGAGCAGTTCTTC

d_call: NA
j_call: TRBJ1-1
v_call: TRBV7-9
clone_size: many
cdr3_aa: CASSPGTLAFF
cdr3_nt: TGTGCCAGCAGCCCAGGGACTTTGGCTTTCTTT

d_call: TRBD2
j_call: TRBJ2-1
v_call: TRBV3-1
clone_size: many
cdr3_aa: CASSQVGGAPNEQFF
cdr3_nt: TGTGCCAGCAGCCAAGTCGGGGGGGCCCCAAATGAGCAGTTCTTC

d_call: NA
j_call: TRBJ2-5
v_call: TRBV5-4
clone_size: NA
cdr3_aa: CASSREETQYF
cdr3_nt: TGTGCCAGCAGCCGCGAAGAGACCCAGTACTTC

d_call: TRBD2
j_call: TRBJ2-7
v_call: TRBV12-3/TRBV12-4
clone_size: many
cdr3_aa: CASSFGSSGRWYEQYF
cdr3_nt: TGTGCCAGCAGTTTTGGTTCTAGCGGGAGGTGGTACGAGCAGTACTTC

d_call: NA
j_call: TRBJ1-2
v_call: TRBV6-1
clone_size: few
cdr3_aa: CASSDGDNSTF
cdr3_nt: TGTGCCAGCAGTGATGGGGACAATTCCACCTTC

d_call: NA
j_call: TRBJ2-3
v_call: TRBV7-3
clone_size: NA
cdr3_aa: CASSLNPGGPDTRYF
cdr3_nt: TGTGCCAGCAGCTTAAATCCAGGGGGGCCAGATACGCGGTATTTT